Described below is a single T cell receptor beta chain sequence and its context. Its antigen remains unidentified. This sample is part of a study of cytomegalovirus exposure and HLA in healthy donors. Study findings and constraints: In a later analysis, V- and J-gene trimming of beta chains associated with a DCLRE1C missense variant, replicated independently. Near-uniform donor sequencing depth was presumed by presence/absence analyses.

Germline loops: CDR1 SGHTA, CDR2 FQGTGA. V was trimmed by 0 bases and J by 2 bases, leaving 9 bases between them. The length of the CDR3 is 15 residues. A multiplex PCR was run with 60 Vbeta primers and 13 Jbeta primers. Here immunoSEQ multiplex PCR was the method, and the copy in TCRdb shows in-frame clones only, minus some. This table holds approximately 150,000 clones, roughly 80% found once. This chain joins TRBV7-3 and TRBJ2-3; a weak D match, TRBD2 (6 bases). This clonotype was obtained from a woman in her forties in good health and CMV-seropositive. The sample consisted of PBMCs. The CDR3 loop is CASSLTAGYTDTQYF. CDR3 in DNA: TGTGCCAGCAGCTTAACCGCGGGGTACACAGATACGCAGTATTTT.